This T cell receptor (beta chain) was recorded in a study of vaccination effects on CD4 cells after COVID-19. Sequenced by immunoSEQ multiplex PCR; TCRdb stores in-frame clones only, minus some. The sample holds under 40,000 clones, 55% to 75% seen once. ViraFEST used viral peptide pools to expand antigen-specific CD4+ T cells before sequencing. Having been cultured for approximately ten days, the cells underwent CD4+ T cell isolation. Everyone in the study got two shots of either the BNT162b2 or mRNA-1273 vaccine. With 8.5 to 10 ug/ml peptides and about 9.2 IU/ml IL-2, a few million PBMC per well were cultured. Turning to this clone: Its antigen is as yet unknown.

Germline V CDR1 and CDR2: SGHRS, YFSETQ. Trimming shortened V by 7 bases and J by 2 bases, and 21 bases separated the two germline ends. This CDR3 contains 16 residues. This sequence originates from a human donor who received a COVID-19 vaccine. The gene calls are TRBV5-1 and TRBJ1-1; D is possibly TRBD1 (5 bases). Sequencing was performed on CD4+ T cells from PBMCs cultured with HCoV-229E spike peptides, taken after COVID-19 vaccination. DNA for the CDR3: TGCGCCAGCGGCATAGCAAAGGGGAGTAAAAACACTGAAGCTTTCTTT. It translates to CASGIAKGSKNTEAFF.